This T cell receptor (beta chain) was sequenced in a study of spatial heterogeneity in lung cancer (dated by TCRdb to the late 2010s). Some background on the complete study: More beta-chain than alpha-chain transcripts were consistently detected, likely reflecting higher beta-chain transcript abundance. In the raw uncorrected reads, each unique combination of TCR and UMI appeared more than ten times on average. The study quantitatively compared TCR alpha and beta repertoires across multiple tumor regions, matched nontumor lung and blood in non-small cell lung cancer. TCR repertoire features were related to nonsynonymous mutation counts determined by whole-exome sequencing of tumor tissue. Both alpha and beta chains were TCR-sequenced in approximately 200 tumor regions, fewer than 80 matched nontumor lung samples and around 54 PBMC samples obtained at surgery. Summary of the overall study and its limitations: Confirming at a functional level the hypothesis that regional TCRs recognize regional mutations was considered to require additional single-cell paired TCR alpha and beta sequencing. Ubiquitous expanded tumor TCRs were detected in blood more often at tumor resection than at routine follow-up.

This clonotype was counted at least ten times. It has no known antigen specificity. Qualities for individual bases were not recorded, and no much larger clone is one base off. V is cut back by 0 bases and J by 2 bases, with 12 bases in the junction unmatched. The CDR3 numbers 19 residues from cysteine through phenylalanine. This entry keeps only the CDR3 DNA: 57 bases, framed from base 1. The germline V gene specifies MGHRA as CDR1 and YSYEKL as CDR2. The time point label of this sample denotes: sample taken at primary tumor resection. Whole RNA extracted from tumor and nontumor lung tissue, or from cryopreserved PBMC samples, was used for TCR sequencing without cell sorting. Donors were 65 to 85 patients with early-stage, untreated non-small cell lung cancer from the lung TRACERx cohort. Patients were selected for TCR sequencing only if sufficient RNA was available from at least two tumor regions.

The library was made by 5' RACE. TCRdb shows the sequencer as NextSeq 500. In the TCR library protocol, a unique molecular identifier was attached to each TCR cDNA molecule so that PCR and sequencing errors could be corrected. On the study's bioinformatics: TCR identification, UMI-based error correction and CDR3 extraction were all carried out with Decombinator tools. TCRs above a frequency of 2 per 1,000, corresponding to the top 1% of the tumor frequency distribution, were defined as expanded. Renyi diversity was calculated using the R vegan package after each repertoire was subsampled 100 times to 5,000 TCRs. CDR3 similarity networks were built from amino acid triplet string-kernel similarity, with CDR3s being connected when pairwise similarity was above 0.82. TCRdb took the public reads, trimmed them with fastp at Q25, ran MiXCR for clone calling and kept in-frame beta chains. Records with the same CDR3 protein are collapsed into one entry carrying the most frequent genes and DNA. These V and J calls derive from TCRdb rather than the authors' analysis. In this sample the table shows 45,000 to 65,000 distinct CDR3 sequences, around 6.7% of which occur a single time. About 3% of the sample goes to the ten largest clones.

The material was PBMCs, obtained at surgery. The clonotype originates from a female donor with early-stage non-small cell lung cancer. The chain joins TRBV4-1 to TRBJ2-5, with 10 central nucleotides matching TRBD1. The DNA sequence is given as TGCGCCAGCAGCCAAGATTCCGGGACAGGGGTGCCCCATCAAGAGACCCAGTACTTC. Translation gives CASSQDSGTGVPHQETQYF.